Detailed here is one T cell receptor beta chain. Antigen: not known. Per the study methods: Because ImmunoSEQ provided only junction sequences with no quality scores, the filtering differed. Using immunoSEQ multiplex PCR, the repertoire was profiled, and TCRdb retains in-frame clones only, with some absent. That table supplies the V and J calls and clone size; D and trimming were determined from the DNA. Here the sample spans over 400,000 clones, around 96% being singletons. The entry originates in a study of shared clonotypes between healthy human individuals. Findings of the study overall: The study's rarefaction showed incomplete sorted-subset sequencing despite large depth.

The CDR3 has 16 amino acids. This TCR was sampled from a woman under 40 in good health. Sequencing was carried out using naive CD4+ T cells sorted from blood. This sample's subset: CD45RA+ positively selected. The chain combines TRBV21-1 with TRBJ2-7; TRBD2 was called by the table and not checked on the DNA. TRBV21-1 is a listed pseudogene. CDR3 protein: CRSDLWGSGRSGEQYF. The CDR3 bases are TGCCGCAGCGATCTCTGGGGTAGCGGGAGATCGGGAGAGCAGTACTTC.